The present T cell receptor (beta chain) was sequenced within a study of cytomegalovirus exposure and HLA in healthy donors. Study background: From donors who were HLA-typed, an early data release held 65 million to 85 million unique TCRs. Findings and limits, study-wide: Researchers counted 150 to 200 TCR beta chains as cytomegalovirus-associated. A prior analysis recorded that most TCR beta V segments were productive about 87% or about 30% of the time.

Note on this clone: Its antigen is unidentified.

The V gene's germline CDR1 is MNHNS and CDR2 SASEGT. The ends lost 7 bases at V and 6 bases at J; junction bases unmatched: 5. The CDR3 is 14 residues long. This PCR relied on a set of 60 Vbeta primers and 13 Jbeta primers. The repertoire was sequenced with immunoSEQ multiplex PCR; TCRdb's copy has only in-frame clones and lacks some. In all, the sample yields roughly 100,000 clones. This TCR was recovered from a woman aged 30 to 39 in good health and CMV-seronegative. The chain uses TRBV6-1 and TRBJ1-5; 11 bases match TRBD1. The sample consisted of PBMCs. CDR3 sequence (DNA): TGTGCCAGCACGGACAGGGGGCAAGGTCAGCCCCAGCATTTT. Its translation is CASTDRGQGQPQHF.